The rows below give T cell receptor beta chains drawn from one sample of a study of T-cell reconstitution after alpha-beta-depleted transplantation in children. TCRdb recomputed calls from the PCR reads with MiXCR, one row per CDR3 protein. The sample has some 200,000 distinct CDR3 sequences, approximately 7% seen once; the top ten hold 5.5%. The sample was PBMCs, taken before TCRalphabeta/CD19-depleted stem cell transplant. The source is a boy aged 2 to 10 with acute lymphoblastic leukemia, due to receive a stem cell transplant. CDR3s include the opening cysteine and the closing phenylalanine or tryptophan. Fields, in order: D gene, J gene, V gene, clone size, CDR3 DNA, CDR3 protein. A D gene is named only where the DNA matches it firmly. For some rows the clone size is stated as once, few or many, or as a class when expanded; others skip it.

D: TRBD1; J: TRBJ2-7; V: TRBV25-1; size: many; DNA: TGTGCCAGCAGTGACTCGAGGACAGGGCAGGACGAGCAGTACTTC; CDR3: CASSDSRTGQDEQYF
D: TRBD1; J: TRBJ2-7; V: TRBV7-9; size: many; DNA: TGTGCCAGCAGCTCCCCGGGACAGGGGGCGTACGAGCAGTACTTC; CDR3: CASSSPGQGAYEQYF
D: TRBD2; J: TRBJ2-1; V: TRBV15; size: NA; DNA: TGTGCCACCAGCAGAGTCTTTTTCGTGGGGCGGGGGGAGCAGTTCTTC; CDR3: CATSRVFFVGRGEQFF
D: NA; J: TRBJ2-3; V: TRBV9; size: many; DNA: TGTGCCAGCAGCGTAGTTGGGGATACGCAGTATTTT; CDR3: CASSVVGDTQYF
D: TRBD2; J: TRBJ2-3; V: TRBV4-1; size: many; DNA: TGCGCCAGCAGCCAACCGGGACTAGCATCAGATACGCAGTATTTT; CDR3: CASSQPGLASDTQYF
D: NA; J: TRBJ2-5; V: TRBV5-1; size: NA; DNA: TGCGCCAGCAGCCCAGGGACCGTCGGGGAGACCCAGTACTTC; CDR3: CASSPGTVGETQYF
D: NA; J: TRBJ2-3; V: TRBV7-2; size: many; DNA: TGTGCCAGCAGGATTAGCACAGATACGCAGTATTTT; CDR3: CASRISTDTQYF
D: NA; J: TRBJ1-2; V: TRBV7-2; size: many; DNA: TGTGCCAGCAGCTTATTAGCAGGGAGGGACGGCTACACCTTC; CDR3: CASSLLAGRDGYTF
D: TRBD2; J: TRBJ2-1; V: TRBV3-1; size: many; DNA: TGTGCCAGCAGCCCAGTCGCGGGGGGCCTCTATGAGCAGTTCTTC; CDR3: CASSPVAGGLYEQFF
D: NA; J: TRBJ2-1; V: TRBV20-1; size: few; DNA: TGCAGTGCTAGTTTAGCATTGAGGCAGTTCTTC; CDR3: CSASLALRQFF
D: NA; J: TRBJ2-2; V: TRBV29-1; size: many; DNA: TGCAGCGTTGTTTTGTGGGCGAACACCGGGGAGCTGTTTTTT; CDR3: CSVVLWANTGELFF
D: TRBD2; J: TRBJ2-1; V: TRBV2; size: NA; DNA: TGTGCCGGCCGAGCGGGAGGACCTTACAATGAGCAGTTCTTC; CDR3: CAGRAGGPYNEQFF
D: NA; J: TRBJ2-5; V: TRBV20-1; size: NA; DNA: TGCAGTGCTAGTTCTATGGAGACCCAGTACTTC; CDR3: CSASSMETQYF
D: TRBD2; J: TRBJ2-7; V: TRBV28; size: NA; DNA: TGTGCCAGCAGCCGAACCGGGACTAGCTATCCGCGGGAGCAGTACTTC; CDR3: CASSRTGTSYPREQYF
D: NA; J: TRBJ2-1; V: TRBV28; size: many; DNA: TGTGCCAGCAGCCCGCTTGTCCATGAGCAGTTCTTC; CDR3: CASSPLVHEQFF
D: NA; J: TRBJ2-1; V: TRBV4-2; size: many; DNA: TGTGCCAGCAGCCAAGAAGGAGACGATGAGCAGTTCTTC; CDR3: CASSQEGDDEQFF
D: NA; J: TRBJ2-5; V: TRBV12-3/TRBV12-4; size: NA; DNA: TGTGCCAGCAGCCTCTGGGCCCCGGACAAGGAGACCCAGTACTTC; CDR3: CASSLWAPDKETQYF
D: NA; J: TRBJ1-2; V: TRBV4-2; size: many; DNA: TGTGCCAGCAGCCAAGATCGGGGGGATGTGGTGAGAGGCTACACCTTC; CDR3: CASSQDRGDVVRGYTF
D: NA; J: TRBJ2-4; V: TRBV19; size: NA; DNA: TGTGCCAGTAGTATTAAGACGGAAAACATTCAGTACTTC; CDR3: CASSIKTENIQYF
D: NA; J: TRBJ2-1; V: TRBV19; size: few; DNA: TGTGCCACCTTGTGGGGTCACAATGAGCAGTTCTTC; CDR3: CATLWGHNEQFF
D: TRBD1; J: TRBJ2-5; V: TRBV27; size: NA; DNA: TGTGCCAGCAGTTTATCAGGGACAGGCGGAGAGACCCAGTACTTC; CDR3: CASSLSGTGGETQYF
D: NA; J: TRBJ2-5; V: TRBV27; size: NA; DNA: TGTGCCAGCAGTAACGACCAAGAGACCCAGTACTTC; CDR3: CASSNDQETQYF
D: TRBD1; J: TRBJ1-1; V: TRBV5-1; size: few; DNA: TGCGCCAGCAGCTCCACTTTCGACAGGGACAACACTGAAGCTTTCTTT; CDR3: CASSSTFDRDNTEAFF
D: TRBD2; J: TRBJ2-1; V: TRBV27; size: many; DNA: TGTGCCAGCAGTCGGACTAGTTGGGCTTCTCACAATGAGCAGTTCTTC; CDR3: CASSRTSWASHNEQFF
D: TRBD1; J: TRBJ2-7; V: TRBV5-1; size: many; DNA: TGCGCCAGCAGCTTGGCCGGGACAGGGGTGCACGAGCAGTACTTC; CDR3: CASSLAGTGVHEQYF
D: TRBD2; J: TRBJ2-3; V: TRBV2; size: NA; DNA: TGTGCCAGCAGTTTGAGGACTAGTGGAGATACGCAGTATTTT; CDR3: CASSLRTSGDTQYF
D: TRBD2; J: TRBJ2-5; V: TRBV7-2; size: few; DNA: TGTGCCAGCAGCAGACCGGGACTAGGTAGCGAGACCCAGTACTTC; CDR3: CASSRPGLGSETQYF
D: TRBD1; J: TRBJ2-7; V: TRBV10-3; size: few; DNA: TGTGCCACCCTGGGACAGGGGGAGGGGGAGCAGTACTTC; CDR3: CATLGQGEGEQYF
D: NA; J: TRBJ2-3; V: TRBV5-1; size: many; DNA: TGCGCCAGCAGCTTGGTAGGAGACCGCACAGATACGCAGTATTTT; CDR3: CASSLVGDRTDTQYF
D: NA; J: TRBJ2-1; V: TRBV20-1; size: many; DNA: TGCAGTGCTAGAGAATACAATGAGCAGTTCTTC; CDR3: CSAREYNEQFF
D: TRBD1; J: TRBJ2-5; V: TRBV5-1; size: many; DNA: TGCGCCAGCAGAGCGGACAGGGGACAAGAGACCCAGTACTTC; CDR3: CASRADRGQETQYF
D: TRBD2; J: TRBJ2-3; V: TRBV10-3; size: many; DNA: TGTGCCATCACGTCTCTAGCGGGAGCGGGCACAGATACGCAGTATTTT; CDR3: CAITSLAGAGTDTQYF
D: TRBD2; J: TRBJ2-7; V: TRBV12-3/TRBV12-4; size: NA; DNA: TGTGCCAGCAGGGGTAGCGGGGGGGCGACCTACGAGCAGTACTTC; CDR3: CASRGSGGATYEQYF
D: TRBD1; J: TRBJ2-1; V: TRBV12-3/TRBV12-4; size: many; DNA: TGTGCCAGCAGTACAGGGGTGAATCCCAATGAGCAGTTCTTC; CDR3: CASSTGVNPNEQFF
D: NA; J: TRBJ2-3; V: TRBV28; size: many; DNA: TGTGCCAGCAGCGAAAGGGGTTTGGTGACTAACACAGATACGCAGTATTTT; CDR3: CASSERGLVTNTDTQYF
D: NA; J: TRBJ2-1; V: TRBV7-2; size: many; DNA: TGTGCCAGCAGCCCAAATAAGCTGCGGGGGCCGACCTACAATGAGCAGTTCTTC; CDR3: CASSPNKLRGPTYNEQFF
D: TRBD2; J: TRBJ2-7; V: TRBV12-3/TRBV12-4; size: many; DNA: TGTGCCAGCTCCAGTCGTAACCCTCCGGGACTAAAAGACGAGCAGTACTTC; CDR3: CASSSRNPPGLKDEQYF
D: NA; J: TRBJ1-6; V: TRBV28; size: NA; DNA: TGTGCCAGCAGTTTACCAGAGAATAATTCACCCCTCCACTTT; CDR3: CASSLPENNSPLHF
D: NA; J: TRBJ2-7; V: TRBV18; size: many; DNA: TGTGCCAGCTCACCACCGAGAGGCAGGGACCCATACGAGCAGTACTTC; CDR3: CASSPPRGRDPYEQYF
D: TRBD2; J: TRBJ2-3; V: TRBV6-5; size: many; DNA: TGTGCCAGCAGGGGTGGACTAGCGGGGGGTAAAGGCACAGATACGCAGTATTTT; CDR3: CASRGGLAGGKGTDTQYF
D: TRBD2; J: TRBJ2-3; V: TRBV7-8; size: few; DNA: TGTGCCAGCAGCGCAGGGACTAGCGGGAGGGGGGAAGATACGCAGTATTTT; CDR3: CASSAGTSGRGEDTQYF
D: NA; J: TRBJ2-2; V: TRBV2; size: few; DNA: TGTGCCAGCAGTATTGACAGAGTAAACACCGGGGAGCTGTTTTTT; CDR3: CASSIDRVNTGELFF
D: NA; J: TRBJ2-7; V: TRBV20-1; size: few; DNA: TGCAGTGCTAGAAGGGTCGGTTTGGGTTCCTACGAGCAGTACTTC; CDR3: CSARRVGLGSYEQYF
D: NA; J: TRBJ2-3; V: TRBV12-3/TRBV12-4; size: NA; DNA: TGTGCCAGCAGCCTCCTAAAAGGGACGACAGATACGCAGTATTTT; CDR3: CASSLLKGTTDTQYF
D: NA; J: TRBJ2-5; V: TRBV6-2/TRBV6-3; size: NA; DNA: TGTGCCAGCCAGGAGCCGGGACGGACAGAGACCCAGTACTTC; CDR3: CASQEPGRTETQYF
D: TRBD2; J: TRBJ2-1; V: TRBV4-2; size: many; DNA: TGTGCCAGCAGCCGAGGGACTAGCGGGGGGGACAATGAGCAGTTCTTC; CDR3: CASSRGTSGGDNEQFF
D: TRBD2; J: TRBJ2-1; V: TRBV5-1; size: many; DNA: TGTGCCAGCAGTGACGGGACTAGCGGGAGCAATGAGCAGTTCTTC; CDR3: CASSDGTSGSNEQFF
D: NA; J: TRBJ2-3; V: TRBV7-2; size: NA; DNA: TGTGCCAGCAGCCACGTTCAGACAGATACGCAGTATTTT; CDR3: CASSHVQTDTQYF
D: NA; J: TRBJ2-3; V: TRBV19; size: NA; DNA: TGTGCCAGTAGTCTAGGGGGACTGGCGGCAGATACGCAGTATTTT; CDR3: CASSLGGLAADTQYF
D: NA; J: TRBJ2-7; V: TRBV5-1; size: few; DNA: TGCGCCAGCAGTGGGACAAATACCTACGAGCAGTACTTC; CDR3: CASSGTNTYEQYF
D: NA; J: TRBJ1-1; V: TRBV29-1; size: few; DNA: TGCAGCGGGGGACTTGAAACTGAAGCTTTCTTT; CDR3: CSGGLETEAFF
D: NA; J: TRBJ2-2; V: TRBV5-1; size: many; DNA: TGCGCCAGCCGCCCAGCCAGGGCGTTCGCAGGGGAGCTGTTTTTT; CDR3: CASRPARAFAGELFF
D: TRBD1; J: TRBJ1-1; V: TRBV2; size: NA; DNA: TGTGCCTTCTCCCTCACAACAGGGGCAGGGAACACTGAAGCTTTCTTT; CDR3: CAFSLTTGAGNTEAFF